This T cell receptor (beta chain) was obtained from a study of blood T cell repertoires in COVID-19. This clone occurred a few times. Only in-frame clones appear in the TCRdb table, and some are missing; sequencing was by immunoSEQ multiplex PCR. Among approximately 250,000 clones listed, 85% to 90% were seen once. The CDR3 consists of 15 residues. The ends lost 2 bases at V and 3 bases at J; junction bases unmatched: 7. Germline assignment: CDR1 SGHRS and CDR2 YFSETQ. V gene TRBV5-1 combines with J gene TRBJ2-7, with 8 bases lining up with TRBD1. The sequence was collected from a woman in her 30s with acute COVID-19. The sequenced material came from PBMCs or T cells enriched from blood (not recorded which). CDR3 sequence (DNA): TGCGCCAGCAGCTTCTCCGGGACAGGTAACTACGAGCAGTACTTC. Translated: CASSFSGTGNYEQYF.